This T cell receptor beta chain originates from a study of T cell responses to AZD1222 COVID-19 vaccine. Study-wide points: The donors showed a predominance of white British ancestry and of females, with possible underestimation of clonal diversity. Regions 160-218 and 743-854 dominated among vaccine-associated CD4 TCRs spanning spike. Reportedly, nearly half the spike-specific TCRs target unmutated variant regions.

Sequencing was performed with immunoSEQ multiplex PCR; in TCRdb, only in-frame clones are kept and a portion is missing. Of around 170,000 clones in the sample, about nine tenths were seen once. From germline, CDR1 is SGHDT and CDR2 YYEEEE. This CDR3 contains 14 residues. Trimming took 0 bases from V and 2 from J, leaving 9 bases between them. In the case of this clone: What it binds is unknown.

Sequenced material: peripheral blood, taken 28 days after the second AZD1222 dose. The TCR comes from an adult who received the AZD1222 COVID-19 vaccine. V usage is TRBV5-6 and J usage is TRBJ2-7; D gene unclear. In nucleotides, the CDR3 is TGTGCCAGCAGCTTGGGGTTCCTAACCTACGAGCAGTACTTC. It codes for CASSLGFLTYEQYF. The full variable domain, in which reference TRBV5-6 and TRBJ2-7 provide the parts outside the CDR3, is DAGVTQSPTHLIKTRGQQVTLRCSPKSGHDTVSWYQQALGQGPQFIFQYYEEEERQRGNFPDRFSGHQFPNYSSELNVNALLLGDSALYLCASSLGFLTYEQYFGPGTRLTVT.